This TCR beta chain was profiled in a study of shared clonotypes between healthy human individuals. About the research overall: Three plates each covered CD4 naive and memory; CD8 naive two, CD8 memory one.

Study observations and caveats: Memory subsets had estimated richness that was generally smaller than that of naive subsets.

The assay was immunoSEQ multiplex PCR, and TCRdb's table has in-frame clones only and misses some. The table shows more than 2,000,000 clones, with roughly nine tenths occurring only once. CD4+ cells were split into CD45RA+ naive and CD45RA-negative memory subsets. The CDR3 spans 14 residues. Trimming removed 3 bases at V and 1 base at J, with 9 bases between. Germline CDR1 and CDR2: KGHSH and LQKENI. About this clone: The antigen is undetermined.

Material for sequencing was naive CD4+ T cells sorted from blood. Sample subset: CD45RA+ positively selected. The V call is TRBV18, the J call TRBJ1-1; D not resolved. The TCR was taken from a man between 18 and 29 years old in good health. The CDR3 reads CASSPVEGNTEAFF. In DNA, the CDR3 is TGTGCCAGCTCACCCGTTGAGGGGAACACTGAAGCTTTCTTT.